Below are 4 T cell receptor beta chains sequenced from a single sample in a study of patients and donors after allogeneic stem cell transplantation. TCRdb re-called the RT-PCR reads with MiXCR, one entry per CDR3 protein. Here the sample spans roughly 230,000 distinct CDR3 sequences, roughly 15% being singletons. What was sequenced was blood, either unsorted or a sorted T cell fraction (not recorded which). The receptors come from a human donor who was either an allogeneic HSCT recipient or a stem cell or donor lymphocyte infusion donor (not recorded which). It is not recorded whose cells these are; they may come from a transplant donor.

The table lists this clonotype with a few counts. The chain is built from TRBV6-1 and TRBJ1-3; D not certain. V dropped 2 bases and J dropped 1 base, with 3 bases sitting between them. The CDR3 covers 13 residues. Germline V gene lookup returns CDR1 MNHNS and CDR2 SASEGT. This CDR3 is CASSEQSGNTIYF. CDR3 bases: TGTGCCAGCAGTGAACAGTCTGGAAACACCATATATTTT.

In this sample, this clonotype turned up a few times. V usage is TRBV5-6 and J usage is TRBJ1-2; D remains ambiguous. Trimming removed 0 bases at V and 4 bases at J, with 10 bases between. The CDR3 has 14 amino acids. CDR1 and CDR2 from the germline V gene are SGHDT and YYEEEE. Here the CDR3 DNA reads TGTGCCAGCAGCTTGGGCCGCCAACTCTATGGCTACACCTTC. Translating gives CASSLGRQLYGYTF.

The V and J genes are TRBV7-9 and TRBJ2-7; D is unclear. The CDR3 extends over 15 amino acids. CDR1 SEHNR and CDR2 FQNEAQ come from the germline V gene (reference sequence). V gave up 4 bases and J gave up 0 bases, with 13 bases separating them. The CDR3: CASSYGPASSYEQYF. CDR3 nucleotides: TGTGCCAGCAGCTATGGCCCAGCTTCCTCCTACGAGCAGTACTTC.

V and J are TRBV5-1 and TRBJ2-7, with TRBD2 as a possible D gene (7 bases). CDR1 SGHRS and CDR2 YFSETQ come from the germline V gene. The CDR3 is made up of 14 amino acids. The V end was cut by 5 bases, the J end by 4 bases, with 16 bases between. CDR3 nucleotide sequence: TGCGCCAGCAGTTCGGGGGGCAGAGCATACGAGCAGTACTTC. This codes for CASSSGGRAYEQYF.